The entry that follows covers one T cell receptor (beta chain) sequence. Its antigen remains undetermined. One base away there is no much larger clone; base qualities are not given. TCRbeta CDR3 regions were amplified from genomic DNA by means of the immunoSEQ Assay, a bias-controlled multiplex PCR. The authors processed their data as follows. Within the assay, amplification of reference gene primers was used to estimate how many nucleated cells each sample contained. To quantify the absolute abundance of each unique TCRbeta CDR3 rearrangement, sequence reads were collapsed and filtered. For each sample, productive Simpson clonality was calculated as the square root of Simpson's diversity index across productive rearrangements. As stored in TCRdb, this immuneACCESS dataset retains in-frame rearrangements with V and J assigned. A fraction of the clones does not appear; measured against another copy, unresolved V genes explain less than half of the discrepancy, and the remainder lacks a known reason. V, J and clone size are those of that table, while D and trimming were read from the DNA. Present in this sample are roughly 180,000 clones, 79% of which were seen just once. The ten largest clones take up 8.1% of the sample.

Counted from cysteine to phenylalanine, this CDR3 has 12 amino acids. The only DNA kept is the CDR3, 36 bases in frame from the first base. The germline V gene encodes CDR1 SQVTM and CDR2 ANQGSEA. V trim: 6 bases; J trim: 5 bases; unmatched bases: 3. This entry comes from a study of blood T cell repertoires in COVID-19 (dated by TCRdb to 2019 to 2021). With regard to the full study: Samples covering the acute and convalescent phases of COVID-19 were provided by collaborators in the United States, Italy and Spain. The material from the prospective study consisted of cDNA or gDNA derived from T cells, B-cell-depleted T cells, or PBMCs. The dataset comprised deeply sampled blood TCRbeta repertoires from subjects exposed to, actively infected with, or recovered from COVID-19. Sample metadata almost always included a de-identified subject ID, COVID-19 status, age in years and sex. The samples were drawn from two sources: the first 160 participants of the ongoing ImmuneRACE study, and about 1,300 subjects contributed by 6 global collaborators. A freely available public database, intended as a resource for researchers studying the immune response to SARS-CoV-2, is where the repertoires were released. Where available, HLA class I and class II types were taken from metadata supplied by the sample provider and were not determined by assay-based typing.

Here is what the overall study found, with its caveats: Clinical and demographic metadata were provided uncurated, with the amount varying by source and participant.

In Seattle, one collaborating source enrolled patients while the infection was active and tracked those patients longitudinally over the course of disease. Each collaborating institution followed its own protocols to collect whole blood in K2EDTA tubes. For TCRbeta analysis, collaborators shipped samples in one of three forms: frozen whole blood, isolated PBMCs, or DNA extracted from either of those sample types. This receptor was obtained from a woman in her sixties or seventies with COVID-19, enrolled during active disease. The sequenced sample was peripheral blood. The rearranged segments are TRBV29-1 and TRBJ1-4, with 7 bases matching TRBD1. The CDR3 region: CSVRTGNEKLFF. The DNA sequence follows: TGCAGCGTGCGGACAGGCAATGAAAAACTGTTTTTT.